This T cell receptor beta chain was sequenced during a study of graft-versus-host responses after intestinal transplantation. Study in general: Once they had received anti-thymocyte globulin induction, all recipients took tacrolimus and steroids for approximately three years.

Germline V CDR1 and CDR2: SGHRS, YFSETQ. The CDR3 is 15 amino acids. J was trimmed by 9 bases and V by 0 bases; bases with no gene match: 7. This table comes from immunoSEQ multiplex PCR, and its TCRdb copy is limited to in-frame clones, with some not included. The top ten hold about 0.75% of the sample, which has roughly 110,000 clones, over 80% seen once. A remark on this clone: Its antigen is unidentified.

Sequencing used unstimulated CD4+ T cells sorted from spleen or lymph node cells, obtained before transplant. This chain links TRBV5-1 with TRBJ2-1, with 9 bases aligning to TRBD2. This receptor was taken from a human donor who was the organ donor for an intestinal transplant. This chain's CDR3 is CASSLGSAGGFEQFF. CDR3 nucleotide sequence: TGCGCCAGCAGCTTGGGATCTGCGGGAGGGTTTGAGCAGTTCTTC.